The 26 T cell receptor beta chains given below trace back to one sample, sequenced in a study of graft-versus-host responses after intestinal transplantation. Antigen specificity for these receptors is unknown. Some clones are missing from TCRdb's copy, which holds only in-frame ones; the method was immunoSEQ multiplex PCR. The repertoire holds about 100,000 clones, about 90% seen once, with approximately 1% in the top ten. The sample here was unstimulated CD4+ T cells sorted from spleen or lymph node cells, taken before intestinal transplant. The source is a human donor who received an intestinal transplant.

This sequence joins TRBV29-1 and TRBJ2-3; D gene uncertain. Trimming pared 0 bases from V and 0 bases from J, leaving 10 bases between. The CDR3 runs 15 residues. Germline CDR1 and CDR2: SQVTM and ANQGSEA. In DNA form, the CDR3 reads TGCAGCGTTGAAGATCGGTCCGGGAGCACAGATACGCAGTATTTT. Its protein is CSVEDRSGSTDTQYF.

In nucleotides, the CDR3 is TGCAGCGTTCCGGAATGGCGGGGAGGTGATACGCAGTATTTT. Protein sequence: CSVPEWRGGDTQYF. The V gene is TRBV29-1, the J gene TRBJ2-3; possibly TRBD2 for D (6 bases). This CDR3 has 14 amino acids. Germline V gene sequence: CDR1 SQVTM, CDR2 ANQGSEA. V lost 5 bases, J lost 6 bases, and 18 bases lay in between.

This clone showed up just once. The CDR3 reads CASSLQGRAFTDTQYF. The CDR3 region has the DNA TGTGCCAGCAGCCTTCAAGGGAGGGCCTTCACAGATACGCAGTATTTT. The chain uses TRBV5-4 and TRBJ2-3; 7 nucleotides agree with TRBD2. The CDR3 sequence is 16 residues long. The junction had 10 bases not matched to a gene; V was cut back by 4 bases and J by 2 bases. Germline loops: CDR1 SGHNT, CDR2 YYREEE (reference sequence).

The J gene is TRBJ1-5, the V gene TRBV2, with D maybe TRBD1 (5 bases). Germline lookup yields CDR1 SNHLY and CDR2 FYNNEI. The V gene lost 6 bases and the J gene lost 6 bases, with 18 bases spanning the gap. The CDR3 contains 15 residues. The DNA for the CDR3 is TGTGCCAGCAGCGGGGGTCCCCACCGCGGTCAGCCCCAGCATTTT. It is translated as CASSGGPHRGQPQHF. The whole variable domain, filled in from reference TRBV2 and TRBJ1-5, reads EPEVTQTPSHQVTQMGQEVILRCVPISNHLYFYWYRQILGQKVEFLVSFYNNEISEKSEIFDDQFSVERPDGSNFTLKIRSTKLEDSAMYFCASSGGPHRGQPQHFGDGTRLSIL.

This clone was observed once. The J gene is TRBJ2-3, the V gene TRBV30; the match to TRBD2 covers 13 bases. Germline CDR1 is GTSNPN and CDR2 is SVGIG (reference sequence). The J segment lost 4 bases and the V segment lost 0 bases, leaving 7 bases of the junction unmatched. There are 17 residues in the CDR3. In nucleotides, the CDR3 is TGTGCCTGGAGTGTCTCTTGGACTAGCGGGAGAGCAGATACGCAGTATTTT. It is translated as CAWSVSWTSGRADTQYF.

This clone has only a few counts. The chain has TRBV10-2 and TRBJ2-3; 13 nucleotides agree with TRBD2. V gave up 6 bases and J gave up 11 bases; unmatched junction bases: 8. This CDR3 comprises 14 residues. Germline CDR1 reads WSHSY; CDR2 reads SAAADI. CDR3 region: CASRGGLAGVRQYF. CDR3 sequence (DNA): TGCGCCAGCAGGGGTGGACTAGCGGGAGTACGGCAGTATTTT.

The rearrangement joins TRBV6-5 to TRBJ1-6; D ambiguous. The CDR3 spans 12 residues. Trimming removed 5 bases at V and 10 bases at J, with 9 bases between. Per the germline V gene, CDR1 is MNHEY and CDR2 is SVGAGI. This chain's CDR3 is CASSHGKSPLHF. The CDR3 region has the DNA TGTGCCAGCAGTCATGGGAAGTCACCCCTCCACTTT.

This chain joins TRBV5-1 and TRBJ2-5; no reliable D call. Trimming cost V 4 bases and J 7 bases, with 11 bases left between them. Looked up from germline, CDR1 is SGHRS and CDR2 is YFSETQ. CDR3 size: 12 residues. CDR3 in amino acids: CASSKEKGTQYF. The CDR3 DNA is TGCGCCAGCAGCAAAGAGAAAGGGACCCAGTACTTC.

The chain carries TRBV11-2 and TRBJ2-5; TRBD1 matches 7 bases. CDR3 length equals 14 residues. Per the germline V gene, CDR1 is SGHAT and CDR2 is FQNNGV. V shed 5 bases and J 4 bases; nucleotides not matched to a gene: 7. The CDR3 DNA sequence: TGTGCCAGCAGCAAGACAGGGTGGCCAGAGACCCAGTACTTC. Its translation is CASSKTGWPETQYF.

V and J are TRBV5-4 and TRBJ2-2; 10 bases agree with TRBD2. CDR1 is SGHNT and CDR2 is YYREEE in the germline V gene (reference sequence). The V and J ends lost 7 bases and 2 bases, in that order; junction bases with no gene match: 11. The CDR3 is 17 residues long. CDR3 DNA: TGTGCCAGCGCTGAGAGCGGGAGGGCCGGAAACACCGGGGAGCTGTTTTTT. Protein sequence: CASAESGRAGNTGELFF.

Here the CDR3 DNA reads TGTGCCAGCAGCCAGGGGCGCACCGGAAACACTGAAGCTTTCTTT. This translates into CASSQGRTGNTEAFF. The gene calls are TRBV5-4 and TRBJ1-1; D might be TRBD1 (6 bases). This CDR3 is 15 amino acids long. Trimming left V 4 bases short and J 2 bases short, with 15 bases between. Looked up from germline, CDR1 is SGHNT and CDR2 is YYREEE (reference sequence).

V usage is TRBV7-6 and J usage is TRBJ2-6; perhaps D is TRBD1 or TRBD2 (5 bases each). CDR3 size: 19 residues. Between the trimmed V and J ends, which lost 5 bases and 0 bases, there was a span of 20 bases. Germline assignment: CDR1 SGHVS and CDR2 FNYEAQ. In DNA form, the CDR3 reads TGTGCCAGCAGCCTACTTGTCACGGGGCGGATCTCTGGGGCCAACGTCCTGACTTTC. This sequence encodes CASSLLVTGRISGANVLTF.

The chain recombines TRBV27 with TRBJ2-1, with TRBD2 identical over 10 bases. V lost 1 base, J lost 5 bases, and 8 bases stayed unmatched. CDR1 is MNHEY, CDR2 SMNVEV, per germline (reference sequence). This CDR3 spans 17 amino acids. DNA of the CDR3: TGTGCCAGCAGTTTATGGTCTAGCGGGAGAAGCGACAATGAGCAGTTCTTC. Protein sequence: CASSLWSSGRSDNEQFF.

The rearrangement joins TRBV10-3 to TRBJ1-3; D not resolved. Trimming removed 7 bases at V and 2 bases at J, with 6 bases between. Germline V CDR1 and CDR2: ENHRY, SYGVKD. This CDR3 spans 12 amino acids. CDR3 amino acids: CAIKWPGNTIYF. In DNA form, the CDR3 reads TGTGCCATCAAGTGGCCTGGAAACACCATATATTTT.

The V gene is TRBV6-5, the J gene TRBJ1-6; D gene unclear. Germline CDR1 MNHEY, CDR2 SVGAGI. V was shortened by 3 bases and J by 10 bases, with 16 bases between the two germline ends. This CDR3 has 15 residues. The CDR3 DNA reads as TGTGCCAGCAGTTATCGAGGACCGGGCGTATCACCCCTCCACTTT. Translating it yields CASSYRGPGVSPLHF.

For the CDR3, the DNA is TGTGCCAGTAGTACGACCTCCGGGACACTTTATAGCAATCAGCCCCAGCATTTT. It encodes CASSTTSGTLYSNQPQHF. The V and J genes are TRBV19 and TRBJ1-5, with D possibly being TRBD1 (6 bases). The CDR3 has 18 residues. V lost 4 bases and J lost 0, with 19 bases in between. The V gene's germline CDR1 is LNHDA and CDR2 SQIVND (reference sequence).

The rearrangement links TRBV19 to TRBJ1-2; 8 nucleotides match TRBD1. J was trimmed by 3 bases and V by 4 bases; bases with no gene match: 7. The germline V gene has CDR1 LNHDA and CDR2 SQIVND (reference sequence). The CDR3 runs to 15 residues. Here the CDR3 DNA reads TGTGCCAGTAGTACCCCTGGGACAGGAGACTATGGCTACACCTTC. It specifies CASSTPGTGDYGYTF.

V gene TRBV6-5 combines with J gene TRBJ2-3; possible D gene TRBD1, 5 bases. V was pared by 7 bases and J by 6 bases, with 14 bases between. This CDR3 contains 13 residues. Per germline, CDR1 MNHEY and CDR2 SVGAGI. The CDR3 bases are TGTGCCAGCATGGGGCCCAACCGTGATACGCAGTATTTT. Its translation is CASMGPNRDTQYF.

The rearrangement links TRBV7-3 to TRBJ2-5; tentatively, D is TRBD1 (5 bases). CDR1 SGHTA and CDR2 FQGTGA come from the germline V gene. CDR3 size: 14 residues. V dropped 5 bases and J dropped 2 bases, with 12 bases sitting between them. CDR3 in amino acids: CASSEGAPQETQYF. DNA of the CDR3: TGTGCCAGCAGCGAAGGGGCCCCGCAAGAGACCCAGTACTTC.

The sample holds a few counts of this clone. This chain joins TRBV27 and TRBJ2-2, with 10 bases fitting TRBD1. Unmatched junction bases numbered 2, after V lost 0 bases and J lost 4 bases. This CDR3 comprises 16 residues. The germline CDR1 and CDR2 sequences are MNHEY and SMNVEV (reference sequence). CDR3 loop: CASSLSRDRGTGELFF. CDR3 nucleotide sequence: TGTGCCAGCAGTTTATCGCGGGACAGGGGCACCGGGGAGCTGTTTTTT.

CDR3: CASSQGVNSVPYGYTF. CDR3 DNA: TGCGCCAGCAGCCAAGGGGTCAACAGTGTACCCTATGGCTACACCTTC. The V call is TRBV4-1, the J call TRBJ1-2; D is unclear. Trimming took 1 base from V and 4 from J, leaving 16 bases between them. The germline V gene encodes CDR1 MGHRA and CDR2 YSYEKL. The length of the CDR3 is 16 residues.

The rearrangement uses TRBV11-2 and TRBJ2-5; TRBD2 agrees at 8 bases. Germline assignment: CDR1 SGHAT and CDR2 FQNNGV. The V segment lost 4 bases and the J segment 4 bases; nucleotides outside the gene matches: 2. This CDR3 comprises 13 residues. CDR3 DNA: TGTGCCAGCAGCTCCGGGGGGGCAGAGACCCAGTACTTC. This translates into CASSSGGAETQYF. Drawing the rest from reference TRBV11-2 and TRBJ2-5, the complete variable domain is EAGVAQSPRYKIIEKRQSVAFWCNPISGHATLYWYQQILGQGPKLLIQFQNNGVVDDSQLPKDRFSAERLKGVDSTLKIQPAKLEDSAVYLCASSSGGAETQYFGPGTRLLVL.

This clone has just one count. J is TRBJ1-6 and V is TRBV7-9, with 7 bases matching TRBD1. V lost 5 bases, J lost 0 bases, and 1 base stayed unmatched. Germline values: CDR1 SEHNR, CDR2 FQNEAQ (reference sequence). CDR3 length: 15 amino acids. The CDR3 sequence is CASSNRGSYNSPLHF. Here the CDR3 DNA reads TGTGCCAGCAGCAACAGGGGCTCCTATAATTCACCCCTCCACTTT.

The chain recombines TRBV6-1 with TRBJ1-3; tentative D call: TRBD1 (5 bases). The CDR3 loop spans 16 amino acids. Germline V gene data show CDR1 as MNHNS and CDR2 as SASEGT. V shed 4 bases and J shed 1 base, with 14 bases lying between them. Here the CDR3 DNA reads TGTGCCAGCAGTGGCGCCTGGGGGAGTTCTGGAAACACCATATATTTT. It is translated as CASSGAWGSSGNTIYF.

The chain links TRBV2 to TRBJ2-5; no firm D call. Germline V gives CDR1 SNHLY, CDR2 FYNNEI. The V end was cut by 4 bases, the J end by 1 base, with 7 bases between. This CDR3 is built from 13 residues. CDR3 sequence (DNA): TGTGCCAGCAGTGGCCAGACCCAAGAGACCCAGTACTTC. This encodes CASSGQTQETQYF. The full variable domain, completed using reference TRBV2 and TRBJ2-5, is EPEVTQTPSHQVTQMGQEVILRCVPISNHLYFYWYRQILGQKVEFLVSFYNNEISEKSEIFDDQFSVERPDGSNFTLKIRSTKLEDSAMYFCASSGQTQETQYFGPGTRLLVL.

This CDR3 is CASSYGLEQFF. CDR3 nucleotides: TGTGCCAGCAGTTATGGGCTAGAACAGTTCTTC. The genes are TRBV27 and TRBJ2-1; D unclear. Germline V gives CDR1 MNHEY, CDR2 SMNVEV (reference sequence). The length of the CDR3 is 11 residues. V gave up 4 bases and J gave up 13 bases, with 11 bases separating them.